The rows below give T cell receptor beta chains drawn from one sample of a study of cytomegalovirus exposure and HLA in healthy donors. The assay was immunoSEQ multiplex PCR, and TCRdb's table has in-frame clones only and misses some. In the table there are 70,000 to 80,000 clones, roughly 78% of which are singletons. Input material: PBMCs. These receptors came from a man aged 18 to 29 in good health and CMV-seronegative. Each CDR3 is given with its conserved first and last residue. The D gene is left open where the match is weak. Rows may omit the clone size; those that give it use once, few, many or a size class.

clone_size: .; v_call: TRBV6-4; cdr3_length: 15; j_call: TRBJ2-1; d_call: .; cdr3_aa: CASSVGWSSYNEQFF; cdr3_nt: TGTGCCAGCAGTGTAGGTTGGAGCTCCTACAATGAGCAGTTCTTC
clone_size: .; v_call: TRBV5-1; cdr3_length: 15; j_call: TRBJ1-1; d_call: TRBD1; cdr3_aa: CASSPGTGGGFEAFF; cdr3_nt: TGCGCCAGCAGCCCCGGGACAGGGGGTGGCTTTGAAGCTTTCTTT
clone_size: .; v_call: TRBV11-2; cdr3_length: 14; j_call: TRBJ2-5; d_call: .; cdr3_aa: CASSHPVLQETQYF; cdr3_nt: TGTGCCAGCAGCCACCCGGTCCTCCAAGAGACCCAGTACTTC
clone_size: .; v_call: TRBV6-5; cdr3_length: 15; j_call: TRBJ2-6; d_call: .; cdr3_aa: CASSYSGAGANVLTF; cdr3_nt: TGTGCCAGCAGTTACTCGGGAGCTGGGGCCAACGTCCTGACTTTC
clone_size: .; v_call: TRBV19; cdr3_length: 14; j_call: TRBJ2-7; d_call: TRBD1; cdr3_aa: CASSPRGLSYEQYF; cdr3_nt: TGTGCCAGTAGTCCCAGGGGGCTATCCTACGAGCAGTACTTC
clone_size: .; v_call: TRBV30; cdr3_length: 14; j_call: TRBJ2-7; d_call: .; cdr3_aa: CAWSVETGAYEQYF; cdr3_nt: TGCGCCTGGAGTGTAGAAACGGGAGCCTACGAGCAGTACTTC
clone_size: .; v_call: TRBV11-2; cdr3_length: 15; j_call: TRBJ2-1; d_call: .; cdr3_aa: CASSSPPRAYNEQFF; cdr3_nt: TGTGCCAGCAGCTCCCCCCCCCGGGCCTACAATGAGCAGTTCTTC
clone_size: .; v_call: TRBV16; cdr3_length: 15; j_call: TRBJ2-2; d_call: .; cdr3_aa: CASSPSGSRTGELFF; cdr3_nt: TGTGCCAGCAGCCCCAGCGGGTCGCGGACCGGGGAGCTGTTTTTT
clone_size: few; v_call: TRBV19; cdr3_length: 16; j_call: TRBJ2-1; d_call: .; cdr3_aa: CASSSYRSGDDNEQFF; cdr3_nt: TGTGCCAGTAGTTCCTACCGGAGCGGCGACGACAATGAGCAGTTCTTC
clone_size: .; v_call: TRBV5-4; cdr3_length: 16; j_call: TRBJ1-1; d_call: .; cdr3_aa: CAISSGAGVVGTEAFF; cdr3_nt: TGTGCCATCTCTTCGGGAGCGGGAGTAGTCGGCACTGAAGCTTTCTTT
clone_size: .; v_call: TRBV7-9; cdr3_length: 15; j_call: TRBJ1-1; d_call: .; cdr3_aa: CASSHQEQGVPEAFF; cdr3_nt: TGTGCCAGCAGCCACCAGGAACAGGGTGTTCCTGAAGCTTTCTTT
clone_size: .; v_call: TRBV4-3; cdr3_length: 17; j_call: TRBJ2-6; d_call: .; cdr3_aa: CASSHFPIGSGANVLTF; cdr3_nt: TGCGCCAGCAGCCATTTCCCTATTGGCTCTGGGGCCAACGTCCTGACTTTC
clone_size: .; v_call: TRBV14; cdr3_length: 15; j_call: TRBJ1-3; d_call: TRBD1; cdr3_aa: CASKTGLAPGNTIYF; cdr3_nt: TGTGCCAGCAAGACAGGGCTAGCTCCTGGAAACACCATATATTTT
clone_size: few; v_call: TRBV7-9; cdr3_length: 13; j_call: TRBJ1-2; d_call: .; cdr3_aa: CASSPDRNYGYTF; cdr3_nt: TGTGCCAGCAGCCCGGACAGAAACTATGGCTACACCTTC
clone_size: .; v_call: TRBV5-6; cdr3_length: 16; j_call: TRBJ1-1; d_call: TRBD1; cdr3_aa: CASSASLTGGNTEAFF; cdr3_nt: TGTGCCAGCAGCGCGTCCTTAACAGGGGGCAACACTGAAGCTTTCTTT
clone_size: .; v_call: TRBV29-1; cdr3_length: 14; j_call: TRBJ2-7; d_call: TRBD2; cdr3_aa: CSVTGTSGNVEQYF; cdr3_nt: TGCAGCGTTACCGGGACTAGCGGGAATGTCGAGCAGTACTTC
clone_size: .; v_call: TRBV5-6; cdr3_length: 15; j_call: TRBJ2-7; d_call: .; cdr3_aa: CASSLGGAKGVEQYF; cdr3_nt: TGTGCCAGCAGCTTGGGTGGGGCAAAGGGGGTCGAGCAGTACTTC
clone_size: .; v_call: TRBV14; cdr3_length: 14; j_call: TRBJ2-7; d_call: .; cdr3_aa: CASSQELRSYEQYF; cdr3_nt: TGTGCCAGCAGCCAAGAGTTGCGCTCCTACGAGCAGTACTTC
clone_size: .; v_call: TRBV19; cdr3_length: 12; j_call: TRBJ2-2; d_call: .; cdr3_aa: CASSRAAGELFF; cdr3_nt: TGTGCCAGTAGTAGGGCTGCTGGGGAGCTGTTTTTT
clone_size: .; v_call: TRBV7-2; cdr3_length: 16; j_call: TRBJ2-5; d_call: .; cdr3_aa: CASSLPQLGAGETQYF; cdr3_nt: TGTGCCAGCAGCCTGCCTCAATTGGGGGCCGGAGAGACCCAGTACTTC
clone_size: .; v_call: TRBV2; cdr3_length: 15; j_call: TRBJ2-1; d_call: .; cdr3_aa: CASIRGHSSNNEQFF; cdr3_nt: TGTGCCAGCATTCGCGGCCACTCCTCTAACAATGAGCAGTTCTTC
clone_size: .; v_call: TRBV27; cdr3_length: 13; j_call: TRBJ1-2; d_call: .; cdr3_aa: CASTTPGTSGYTF; cdr3_nt: TGTGCCAGCACCACTCCAGGAACCTCCGGCTACACCTTC
clone_size: .; v_call: TRBV7-8; cdr3_length: 15; j_call: TRBJ1-3; d_call: TRBD1; cdr3_aa: CASSRIQGAGNTIYF; cdr3_nt: TGTGCCAGCAGCAGAATACAGGGGGCTGGAAACACCATATATTTT
clone_size: .; v_call: TRBV27; cdr3_length: 15; j_call: TRBJ2-7; d_call: TRBD1; cdr3_aa: CASSYSRGPNYEQYF; cdr3_nt: TGTGCCAGCAGTTATTCCAGGGGGCCCAACTACGAGCAGTACTTC
clone_size: .; v_call: TRBV27; cdr3_length: 13; j_call: TRBJ2-3; d_call: TRBD2; cdr3_aa: CASRLLAADTQYF; cdr3_nt: TGTGCCAGTCGGCTACTAGCGGCAGATACGCAGTATTTT
clone_size: .; v_call: TRBV5-3; cdr3_length: 14; j_call: TRBJ1-1; d_call: TRBD1; cdr3_aa: CARSTRTGDHLAFF; cdr3_nt: TGTGCCAGAAGCACCCGGACAGGGGACCATCTTGCTTTCTTT
clone_size: .; v_call: TRBV7-2; cdr3_length: 15; j_call: TRBJ2-2; d_call: TRBD1; cdr3_aa: CASRRTGGYTGELFF; cdr3_nt: TGTGCCAGCAGGCGGACAGGGGGCTACACCGGGGAGCTGTTTTTT
clone_size: .; v_call: TRBV7-9; cdr3_length: 15; j_call: TRBJ1-3; d_call: .; cdr3_aa: CASSLPLDSGNTIYF; cdr3_nt: TGTGCCAGCAGCTTACCCTTAGACTCTGGAAACACCATATATTTT
clone_size: .; v_call: TRBV28; cdr3_length: 17; j_call: TRBJ1-6; d_call: .; cdr3_aa: CASSLLGAYKDNSPLHF; cdr3_nt: TGTGCCAGCAGTTTATTGGGGGCCTATAAAGATAATTCACCCCTCCACTTT
clone_size: once; v_call: TRBV10-3; cdr3_length: 15; j_call: TRBJ1-2; d_call: TRBD1; cdr3_aa: CAISESGQGARGYTF; cdr3_nt: TGTGCCATCAGTGAGTCTGGACAGGGGGCGCGGGGCTACACCTTC
clone_size: .; v_call: TRBV9; cdr3_length: 13; j_call: TRBJ2-5; d_call: .; cdr3_aa: CASSVAPTLEQYF; cdr3_nt: TGTGCCAGCAGCGTAGCTCCGACCCTAGAGCAGTACTTC
clone_size: .; v_call: TRBV28; cdr3_length: 14; j_call: TRBJ1-5; d_call: .; cdr3_aa: CASRTGTHVGPQHF; cdr3_nt: TGTGCCAGCAGAACCGGGACACATGTTGGGCCCCAGCATTTT
clone_size: .; v_call: TRBV5-1; cdr3_length: 12; j_call: TRBJ1-4; d_call: .; cdr3_aa: CASSLDGEKLFF; cdr3_nt: TGCGCCAGCAGCTTGGACGGTGAAAAACTGTTTTTT
clone_size: few; v_call: TRBV5-4; cdr3_length: 15; j_call: TRBJ1-3; d_call: .; cdr3_aa: CASSLDSGARNTIYF; cdr3_nt: TGTGCCAGCAGCTTGGACTCGGGAGCGAGAAACACCATATATTTT
clone_size: once; v_call: TRBV4-1; cdr3_length: 18; j_call: TRBJ2-5; d_call: TRBD2; cdr3_aa: CASSQVSGGAPHRETQYF; cdr3_nt: TGCGCCAGCAGCCAAGTTAGCGGGGGGGCTCCTCACAGAGAGACCCAGTACTTC
clone_size: .; v_call: TRBV6-5; cdr3_length: 15; j_call: TRBJ2-4; d_call: TRBD2; cdr3_aa: CASSPRLAGVGIQYF; cdr3_nt: TGTGCCAGCAGTCCTCGACTAGCGGGAGTTGGGATTCAGTACTTC
clone_size: .; v_call: TRBV6-1; cdr3_length: 11; j_call: TRBJ1-1; d_call: .; cdr3_aa: CASSEKGSAFF; cdr3_nt: TGTGCCAGCAGTGAAAAGGGGTCGGCTTTCTTT
clone_size: .; v_call: TRBV28; cdr3_length: 15; j_call: TRBJ2-7; d_call: TRBD2; cdr3_aa: CASSSPRRGTYEQYF; cdr3_nt: TGTGCCAGCAGTTCCCCGAGGCGGGGGACCTACGAGCAGTACTTC
clone_size: .; v_call: TRBV5-1; cdr3_length: 15; j_call: TRBJ2-4; d_call: .; cdr3_aa: CASSSKAGAKNIQYF; cdr3_nt: TGCGCCAGCAGCTCGAAGGCAGGGGCCAAAAACATTCAGTACTTC
clone_size: .; v_call: TRBV7-2; cdr3_length: 14; j_call: TRBJ2-7; d_call: .; cdr3_aa: CASSLATGRDEQYF; cdr3_nt: TGTGCCAGCAGCTTAGCGACAGGTCGGGACGAGCAGTACTTC